One TCR beta chain is described in this entry. Germline CDR1 is SGDLS and CDR2 is YYNGEE. The CDR3 spans 15 residues. V lost 4 bases and J 8 bases, leaving 21 bases between the germline ends. This sample was included in a study of CD8+CD57+ T cells in acquired aplastic anemia. Using genomic DNA as the template, TCR beta VDJ and CDR3 profiling was carried out. TCRdb called the reads again in MiXCR, with one record for every CDR3 protein. The sample lists 200,000 to 300,000 distinct CDR3 sequences; around half were seen once. In patients chosen for sequencing, flow cytometry had shown CD8+CD57+ cell expansion. Untreated patients provided the blood samples, with no therapy given before sampling.

This TCR was sampled from a human donor with aplastic anemia. Sequenced sample: sorted CD4+, CD8+, or CD8+CD57+ T cells (not recorded which) from PBMCs. The chain couples TRBV9 to TRBJ1-2; TRBD1 might be the D (5 bases). The DNA of the CDR3 is TGTGCCAGCAGCCAAGATAGCGGCAGGGCGAGCGGCTACACCTTC. Its translation is CASSQDSGRASGYTF.